Each of the 22 T cell receptor beta chains below was sequenced from the same sample in a study of tumor-infiltrating lymphocytes in glioblastoma multiforme. TCRB libraries came from RNA via three nested multiplex PCR rounds. TCRdb recomputed calls from the multiplex PCR reads with MiXCR, one row per CDR3 protein. The sample carries more than 13,000 distinct CDR3 sequences, over 55% recorded once. Specimen: brain tumor tissue. The origin of the receptors is a male donor with glioblastoma.

This clonotype was detected ten times or more. This chain joins TRBV20-1 and TRBJ2-1, with 7 bases that match TRBD2. Germline CDR1 is DFQATT and CDR2 is SNEGSKA (reference sequence). The CDR3 covers 14 residues. V lost 6 bases and J lost 7; bases outside the gene matches: 12. CDR3 sequence: CSAYWGGGSNEQFF. CDR3 coding DNA: TGCAGTGCGTACTGGGGAGGCGGGAGTAATGAGCAGTTCTTC.

As regards this clonotype: The junction departs from the called germline gene at one end, perhaps through a read error. CDR3 in DNA: TGTGCCAGCAGCCTAGAAGGGAGTGAGACCCGGTACTTC. This gives the protein CASSLEGSETRYF. The chain recombines TRBV7-8 with TRBJ2-5, with D perhaps TRBD2 (5 bases). The germline V gene has CDR1 SGHVS and CDR2 FQNEAQ. There are 13 residues in the CDR3.

This clonotype is medium-sized in the sample. The chain joins TRBV20-1 to TRBJ1-3; D possibly corresponds to TRBD1 (5 bases). V lost 5 bases and J lost 4, with 15 bases in between. CDR1 and CDR2 from the germline V gene are DFQATT and SNEGSKA (reference sequence). The length of the CDR3 is 14 residues. The CDR3 here is CSAFSMGPGNTIYF. The CDR3 DNA reads TGCAGTGCTTTCAGTATGGGACCGGGAAACACCATATATTTT.

The chain uses TRBV6-6 and TRBJ2-3; a possible D gene is TRBD2 (5 bases). The germline V and J ends were trimmed by 5 bases and 2 bases, with 17 bases remaining between them. The length of the CDR3 is 16 residues. Germline lookup yields CDR1 MNHNY and CDR2 SVGAGI (reference sequence). The CDR3 DNA reads TGTGCCAGCAGTCCCCAAGCCGGGATTATCACAGATACGCAGTATTTT. As protein: CASSPQAGIITDTQYF.

Comments on this clonotype: The junction and the germline gene differ at one end; a read error may be behind it. This chain links TRBV11-1 with TRBJ2-1; 7 nucleotides align to TRBD1. The CDR3 extends over 15 amino acids. Germline values: CDR1 SGHAT, CDR2 FQDESV (reference sequence). For the CDR3, the DNA is TGTGCCAACAGCTTAGGGGGCAGGGGTTTGGATGAGCAGTTCTTC. Its translation is CANSLGGRGLDEQFF.

The J gene is TRBJ2-5, the V gene TRBV24-1; D is tentatively TRBD1 or TRBD2 (5 bases each). The length of the CDR3 is 15 residues. V lost 4 bases and J lost 5, with 16 bases in between. Germline V gene lookup returns CDR1 KGHDR and CDR2 SFDVKD. DNA for the CDR3: TGTGCCACCAGTGAATCCGGGACCGTCCGGGAGACCCAGTACTTC. It yields the protein CATSESGTVRETQYF.

This clonotype was seen only once. For the CDR3, the DNA is TGTGCCACCCCGTCTTTTGGTGGTAGCGGGATCTACGAGCAGTACGTC. As protein: CATPSFGGSGIYEQYV. This chain joins TRBV6-2 or TRBV6-3 and TRBJ2-7; 8 nucleotides align to TRBD2. The CDR3 covers 16 residues. Germline CDR1 reads MNHEY; CDR2 reads SVGEGT. Unmatched junction bases numbered 17, after V lost 10 bases and J lost 3 bases.

As DNA, the CDR3 is TGCAGCGTTATACTAGCGGGAGAGGGGGAGCTGTTTTTT. It encodes CSVILAGEGELFF. The chain couples TRBV29-1 to TRBJ2-2, with 11 bases aligning to TRBD2. There are 13 residues in the CDR3. Germline values: CDR1 SQVTM, CDR2 ANQGSEA. The V gene end was trimmed by 5 bases and the J gene end by 8 bases; junction bases not matched to a gene: 4.

Concerning this clonotype itself: The conserved phenylalanine or tryptophan is not found at the CDR3 terminus, so this likely reflects a read error. V and J are TRBV11-1 and TRBJ2-3, with 12 positions matching TRBD2. This CDR3 has 16 residues. Germline CDR1 is SGHAT and CDR2 is FQDESV (reference sequence). The CDR3 sequence: CPSSLGLAGSTDTQYS. The DNA of the CDR3 is TGCCCCAGCAGCTTAGGACTAGCGGGGAGCACAGATACGCAGTATTCT.

In this sample, this clonotype turned up a few times. At one boundary the junction diverges from the germline segment, which might be a read error. The chain carries TRBV11-2 and TRBJ2-1; TRBD2 matches 11 bases. The CDR3 runs to 15 residues. CDR1 is SGHAT and CDR2 is FQNNGV in the germline V gene. This CDR3 is CASSFSGTSGGEQFF. CDR3 DNA sequence: TGTGCCAGCAGCTTCTCCGGGACTAGCGGAGGAGAGCAGTTCTTT.

Concerning this clonotype itself: The junction does not match germline at one end; this may be a read error. The chain joins TRBV6-5 to TRBJ2-1, with 7 bases aligning to TRBD2. Germline V CDR1 and CDR2: MNHEY, SVGAGI. The CDR3 is 13 residues long. Here the CDR3 reads CLSSYSGGDEQFF. DNA of the CDR3: TGTCTCAGCAGTTACTCTGGGGGGGATGAGCAATTCTTC.

A remark on this clonotype: Compared with germline, one end of the junction differs, possibly owing to a read error. The chain combines TRBV20-1 with TRBJ2-3, with TRBD2 matching over 7 bases. The V gene's germline CDR1 is DFQATT and CDR2 SNEGSKA (reference sequence). This CDR3 has 20 amino acids. The CDR3 DNA follows: TGCAGTGCTAGTCGCCCCGGACTAGTGGGAGGGCCGGGTAGCACCGATACGCAGTATTTT. Its translation is CSASRPGLVGGPGSTDTQYF.

To note about this clonotype: A junction boundary mismatches the germline segment, possibly from a read error. V and J are TRBV5-1 and TRBJ1-4; D uncertain. Germline assignment: CDR1 SGHRS and CDR2 YFSETQ. This CDR3 comprises 15 residues. CDR3 DNA sequence: TGCGCTAGCAGCTTGGAGATACAGCCTAATGAAAAACTGTTTTTT. Encoded protein: CASSLEIQPNEKLFF.

At least ten counts were recorded for this clonotype. The chain links TRBV5-8 to TRBJ1-5, with 9 bases matching TRBD1. The CDR3 contains 15 residues. Germline assignment: CDR1 SGHTS and CDR2 YDEGEE. With 3 bases clipped from V and 5 bases from J, the junction kept 6 bases outside the gene matches. As DNA, the CDR3 is TGTGCCAGCAGCTGGGGACAGGGAAGACATCAGCCCCAGCATTTT. Its translation: CASSWGQGRHQPQHF.

This chain uses TRBV10-2 with TRBJ1-6, with 10 nucleotides matching TRBD1. Germline-derived CDR1 and CDR2 are WSHSY and SAAADI. V was clipped by 6 bases and J by 9 bases; unmatched bases: 5. This CDR3 is built from 14 residues. CDR3 amino acids: CASSPGQGISPLHF. CDR3 coding DNA: TGCGCCAGCAGCCCGGGACAGGGGATTTCACCCCTCCACTTT.

The chain has TRBV11-1 and TRBJ2-1; no clear D gene. The CDR3 has 15 amino acids. With 2 bases removed from V and 0 bases from J, the gap between germline ends came to 8 bases. Per germline, CDR1 SGHAT and CDR2 FQDESV (reference sequence). The CDR3: CASSLISNSYNEQFF. The CDR3 DNA reads as TGTGCCAGCAGCTTAATCAGTAACTCCTACAATGAGCAGTTCTTC.

This rearrangement joins TRBV11-1 to TRBJ2-7; D may be TRBD1 or TRBD2 (6 bases each). The CDR3 spans 13 residues. Trimming pared 7 bases from V and 10 bases from J, leaving 20 bases between. From germline, CDR1 is SGHAT and CDR2 FQDESV (reference sequence). The CDR3 DNA reads TGTGCCAGCACCCTGGATCGGGGGCATGACCAGTACTTC. Protein: CASTLDRGHDQYF.

The J gene is TRBJ2-1, the V gene TRBV11-2, with 11 nucleotides matching TRBD2. J lost 8 bases, V lost 5 bases, and 8 bases had no gene match. This CDR3 region has 15 residues. Per the germline V gene, CDR1 is SGHAT and CDR2 is FQNNGV. This chain's CDR3 is CASSPRLAGQDEQFF. In DNA form, the CDR3 reads TGTGCCAGCAGCCCCCGACTAGCGGGACAGGATGAGCAGTTCTTC.

This clonotype showed up just once. The chain recombines TRBV14 with TRBJ2-1, with D perhaps matching TRBD2 (6 bases). The germline V gene encodes CDR1 SGHDN and CDR2 FVKESK. The germline V and J ends were trimmed by 2 bases and 1 base, with 12 bases remaining between them. The CDR3 spans 16 residues. CDR3 sequence: CASSQSGDESYNEQFF. The CDR3 nucleotides read TGTGCCAGCAGCCAATCGGGGGATGAATCCTACAATGAGCAGTTCTTC.

The chain links TRBV12-3 or TRBV12-4 to TRBJ1-1; D remains ambiguous. The ends were cut back, 3 bases at V and 2 bases at J, with 4 bases in the middle. CDR3 length: 12 amino acids. The CDR3 nucleotides are TGTGCCAGCAGTTTCGGAAACACTGAAGCTTTCTTT. Its translation: CASSFGNTEAFF.

The CDR3 DNA reads TGCAGCGTTGAATTAACGAGTTCGAGCTCCTACAATGAGCAGTTCTTC. This sequence encodes CSVELTSSSSYNEQFF. The chain couples TRBV29-1 to TRBJ2-1; D is unresolved. Germline-derived CDR1 and CDR2 are SQVTM and ANQGSEA. V lost 2 bases, J lost 0 bases, and 14 bases lay in between. CDR3 size: 16 residues.

The chain carries TRBV12-3 or TRBV12-4 and TRBJ2-1; 8 positions match TRBD2. CDR3 length: 15 residues. V shed 5 bases, J shed 7 bases, and the junction held 10 bases outside the gene matches. The CDR3 region is CASSPKGGRSNEQFF. The DNA of the CDR3 is TGTGCCAGCAGTCCTAAGGGCGGGAGGTCGAATGAGCAGTTCTTC.